The T cell receptor (beta chain) under discussion was sequenced for a study of T cells after yellow fever vaccination. The CDR3 has 14 amino acids. Trimming left V 4 bases short and J 4 bases short, with 12 bases between. This clonotype was detected ten times or more. TCRdb ran MiXCR on the 5' RACE reads and lists one entry per CDR3 protein. The sample consists of roughly 170,000 distinct CDR3 sequences, roughly 6.4% of them appearing once. The chain carries TRBV12-3 or TRBV12-4 and TRBJ2-3, with a possible D match to TRBD2 (7 bases). This receptor was obtained from a man aged 18 to 30 who received the YFV17D yellow fever vaccine. Here the sequenced sample was CD4+ T cells sorted from PBMCs, taken on the day of the first yellow fever vaccination. The CDR3 sequence: CASSWEGGADTQYF. The CDR3 bases are TGTGCCAGCAGTTGGGAGGGGGGGGCAGATACGCAGTATTTT.